This TCR beta chain was obtained from a study of blood T cell repertoires in COVID-19. Study-level background: Collection of acute and convalescent COVID-19 samples took place in the United States, Italy and Spain. PBMCs, B-cell-depleted T cells, or T cells provided the cDNA or gDNA that made up the material.

V was cut by 5 bases and J by 2 bases, with 14 bases left in between. Looked up from germline, CDR1 is SGHNT and CDR2 is YENEEA. The CDR3 has 15 residues. Under the authors' procedure: Scientists estimated how many nucleated cells there were by amplifying reference gene primers. The assay was immunoSEQ multiplex PCR, and TCRdb's table has in-frame clones only and misses some. Clone size and V and J calls were adopted from that table, with D and trimming inferred from the DNA. The repertoire includes roughly 97,000 clones, about nine tenths of them detected once, and about 1.7% sits in the top ten. The source of this sequence is a man aged 60-69 years with acute or convalescent COVID-19. Input material: peripheral blood. J is TRBJ2-3 and V is TRBV11-3; D call uncertain. CDR3 sequence: CASSPGATITDTQYF. CDR3 nucleotide sequence: TGTGCCAGCAGCCCGGGTGCCACGATCACAGATACGCAGTATTTT.